The 27 T cell receptor beta chains presented below share a single source sample, sequenced in a study of T-cell memory formation after mild COVID-19 (dated by TCRdb to the early 2020s). Libraries came from 5' RACE. Instrument on record: Illumina NovaSeq 6000. TCRdb itself trimmed the public reads at Q25 with fastp, ran MiXCR and retained productive beta chains. CDR3 protein sequences are deduplicated, and each keeps its most common genes and DNA. The sample table holds about 290,000 distinct CDR3 sequences, of which roughly 15% were seen once. Approximately 23% of the sample comes from the top ten. Sample: PBMCs or a T cell subset sorted from them (not recorded which). These receptors all stem from a man younger than 30 who had mild COVID-19 (a few samples of this study predate the infection). The sample titles of this study are shuffled in the database, so cell type and time point are left out; the donor was told from shared clones.

V gene TRBV30 combines with J gene TRBJ1-2, with D perhaps TRBD1 (6 bases). CDR3 size: 15 residues. In germline, CDR1 is GTSNPN, CDR2 SVGIG (reference sequence). With 2 bases removed from V and 9 bases from J, the gap between germline ends came to 22 bases. CDR3 protein: CAWSTPGEAAVSYTF. DNA for the CDR3: TGTGCCTGGAGTACCCCAGGGGAGGCCGCGGTTAGCTACACCTTC. Based on the CDR3 plus reference TRBV30 and TRBJ1-2, the full variable domain is SQTIHQWPATLVQPVGSPLSLECTVEGTSNPNLYWYRQAAGRGLQLLFYSVGIGQISSEVPQNLSASRPQDRQFILSSKKLLLSDSGFYLCAWSTPGEAAVSYTFGSGTRLTVV.

This clonotype was observed a handful of times. The chain links TRBV5-6 to TRBJ2-3; D perhaps matches TRBD1 (6 bases). Germline assignment: CDR1 SGHDT and CDR2 YYEEEE. Between the trimmed V and J ends, which lost 3 bases and 1 base, there was a span of 12 bases. The CDR3 contains 15 residues. In nucleotides, the CDR3 is TGTGCCAGCAGCTCGGACAGATACGGCACAGATACGCAGTATTTT. Protein: CASSSDRYGTDTQYF. Supplemented by reference TRBV5-6 and TRBJ2-3, the full variable domain reads DAGVTQSPTHLIKTRGQQVTLRCSPKSGHDTVSWYQQALGQGPQFIFQYYEEEERQRGNFPDRFSGHQFPNYSSELNVNALLLGDSALYLCASSSDRYGTDTQYFGPGTRLTVL.

V and J are TRBV6-2 or TRBV6-3 and TRBJ2-2, with D unresolved. This CDR3 has 15 residues. V lost 5 bases, J lost 1 base, and 11 bases lay in between. The germline gives CDR1 MNHEY, CDR2 SVGEGT. The CDR3 DNA follows: TGTGCCAGCAGTGGGGAAGGGCTGAACACCGGGGAGCTGTTTTTT. Its protein is CASSGEGLNTGELFF.

This clonotype was observed at least ten times. The CDR3 sequence: CASSLGGSGGVSAQYF. CDR3 nucleotides: TGTGCCAGCAGTTTAGGGGGTAGCGGGGGAGTTTCGGCGCAGTATTTT. The chain links TRBV12-3 or TRBV12-4 to TRBJ2-3; TRBD2 matches at 9 bases. J was trimmed by 10 bases and V by 1 base; bases with no gene match: 12. The CDR3 totals 16 residues.

This clonotype was seen more than once but under ten times. Here the CDR3 reads CSVDPQRNTEAFF. The CDR3 nucleotides read TGCAGCGTTGACCCACAGAGGAACACTGAAGCTTTCTTT. The V call is TRBV29-1, the J call TRBJ1-1; D not resolved. Trimming stripped 3 bases from V and 1 base from J, with 9 bases between. Germline assignment: CDR1 SQVTM and CDR2 ANQGSEA. This CDR3 region has 13 residues.

This chain uses TRBV7-7 with TRBJ2-1; D unclear. V lost 2 bases and J lost 0, with 14 bases in between. CDR3 length equals 17 residues. The V gene's germline CDR1 is SSHAT and CDR2 FNYEAQ (reference sequence). CDR3 bases: TGTGCCAGCAGCTTAAGTCCGTCGGTGAGCTCCTACAATGAGCAGTTCTTC. Translated, it gives CASSLSPSVSSYNEQFF.

The V call is TRBV6-6, the J call TRBJ1-5; D uncertain. Trimming left V 6 bases short and J 2 bases short, with 11 bases between. The CDR3 covers 14 residues. Germline lookup yields CDR1 MNHNY and CDR2 SVGAGI (reference sequence). CDR3 residues: CASSPNGGNQPQHF. CDR3 bases: TGTGCCAGCAGCCCCAACGGCGGCAATCAGCCCCAGCATTTT.

This clonotype was picked up a small number of times. The J gene is TRBJ2-2, the V gene TRBV9; TRBD1 matches at 7 bases. Germline CDR1 SGDLS, CDR2 YYNGEE. The junction had 6 bases not matched to a gene; V was cut back by 0 bases and J by 4 bases. The CDR3 length is 16 residues. The DNA for the CDR3 is TGTGCCAGCAGCGTAGATCTCGGGACAGTCACCGGGGAGCTGTTTTTT. Residues: CASSVDLGTVTGELFF.

This clonotype was observed a few times. The rearrangement joins TRBV9 to TRBJ2-7; tentatively, D is TRBD2 (5 bases). From germline, CDR1 is SGDLS and CDR2 YYNGEE. The CDR3 runs to 13 residues. V lost 4 bases and J lost 7, with 15 bases in between. CDR3 in amino acids: CASSLTGVGEQYF. In DNA form, the CDR3 reads TGTGCCAGCAGCTTAACCGGGGTGGGGGAGCAGTACTTC.

This clonotype was counted a few times. The chain joins TRBV23-1 to TRBJ2-1; D gene unclear. TRBV23-1 carries the ORF label, with uncertain function. CDR3 size: 13 residues. The V end lost 6 bases, the J end lost 6 bases, and 12 bases lay between the germline ends. The CDR3 DNA follows: TGCGCCAGCAGCGAGAGTCCCCTCAATGAGCAGTTCTTC. Amino acid sequence: CASSESPLNEQFF.

This clonotype has just a few counts. The chain links TRBV12-3 or TRBV12-4 to TRBJ1-2, with no clear D. CDR3 length: 13 amino acids. V was cut by 8 bases and J by 7 bases, with 17 bases left in between. CDR3 residues: CASRLSRGLGYTF. CDR3 in DNA: TGTGCCAGCCGACTGAGCAGAGGTCTTGGCTACACCTTC.

J is TRBJ2-5 and V is TRBV7-2; TRBD2 agrees at 10 bases. The length of the CDR3 is 15 residues. Germline V CDR1 and CDR2: SGHTA, FQGNSA. V shed 1 base and J 5 bases; nucleotides not matched to a gene: 4. The CDR3 region has the DNA TGTGCCAGCAGCTTAGGGCTAGCGGGGGTGGAGACCCAGTACTTC. Protein sequence: CASSLGLAGVETQYF.

Points on this clonotype: Being one base from a much bigger clone, this may be a read error. V and J are TRBV12-3 or TRBV12-4 and TRBJ2-1, with TRBD2 as a possible D gene (5 bases). CDR3 length: 13 amino acids. The CDR3 DNA reads TGTGACAGCAGTTTAGACGACGGGGATGAGCAGTTCTTC. Encoded protein: CDSSLDDGDEQFF.

This clonotype showed up many times. V is TRBV5-1 and J is TRBJ1-1; 7 nucleotides align to TRBD1. The trim removed 0 bases at V and 6 bases at J, leaving 5 bases unmatched. Germline CDR1 and CDR2: SGHRS and YFSETQ. The CDR3 is 14 amino acids. The CDR3 DNA is TGCGCCAGCAGCTTGGGGGACAGCAGACCTGAAGCTTTCTTT. Translated: CASSLGDSRPEAFF.

The sample holds a few counts of this clonotype. The V and J genes are TRBV5-6 and TRBJ2-3; D ambiguous. Per the germline V gene, CDR1 is SGHDT and CDR2 is YYEEEE. The CDR3 is 12 amino acids. The V end lost 3 bases, the J end lost 6 bases, and 8 bases lay between the germline ends. DNA for the CDR3: TGTGCCAGCAGCTCAACGGTGGATACGCAGTATTTT. Protein product: CASSSTVDTQYF.

Details on this clonotype: This may come from a read error, since a much larger clone is one base off. The chain employs TRBV6-6 and TRBJ1-6; D is undetermined. In germline, CDR1 is MNHNY, CDR2 SVGAGI (reference sequence). The CDR3 runs to 13 residues. CDR3 nucleotide sequence: TGTGCCAGCGGTCGGCCCCCGGGTTCACCCCTCCAATTT. Amino acid sequence: CASGRPPGSPLQF.

This clonotype was recorded a few times. The chain recombines TRBV12-3 or TRBV12-4 with TRBJ2-2, with D unresolved. The germline V and J ends were trimmed by 3 bases and 6 bases, with 8 bases remaining between them. This CDR3 is 13 amino acids long. The chain's CDR3 is CASSFAKPGELFF. In DNA form, the CDR3 reads TGTGCCAGCAGTTTCGCGAAGCCCGGGGAGCTGTTTTTT.

This clonotype turned up a few times. V is TRBV12-3 or TRBV12-4 and J is TRBJ1-2; 7 bases match TRBD1. The trim removed 11 bases at V and 3 bases at J, leaving 12 bases unmatched. The CDR3 extends over 14 amino acids. Here the CDR3 DNA reads TGTGCCGTCGGTGAGGGGGCGACGTACTATGGCTACACCTTC. This translates into CAVGEGATYYGYTF.

This clonotype was detected ten times or more. J is TRBJ1-2 and V is TRBV12-3 or TRBV12-4; D is ambiguous. The CDR3 has 16 amino acids. V shed 4 bases and J shed 2 bases, with 17 bases lying between them. The CDR3 protein is CASSSKDRMRNYGYTF. The CDR3 DNA is TGTGCCAGCAGTTCCAAGGACCGTATGAGAAACTATGGCTACACCTTC.

V usage is TRBV4-3 and J usage is TRBJ2-7; 8 nucleotides match TRBD1. The length of the CDR3 is 15 residues. The V segment lost 2 bases and the J segment 1 base; nucleotides outside the gene matches: 4. Germline-derived CDR1 and CDR2 are LGHNA and YSLEER. As DNA, the CDR3 is TGCGCCAGCAGCCAACGACAGGGGACATCCTACGAGCAGTACTTC. Translating gives CASSQRQGTSYEQYF.

This clonotype was counted many times. This chain joins TRBV2 and TRBJ1-2, with TRBD1 matching over 8 bases. J was trimmed by 6 bases and V by 6 bases; bases with no gene match: 3. This CDR3 has 12 residues. In germline, CDR1 is SNHLY, CDR2 FYNNEI. CDR3 DNA sequence: TGTGCCAGCAGCGAACAGGGGGATGGCTACACCTTC. Its translation: CASSEQGDGYTF.

This clonotype was counted between two and nine times. This chain links TRBV20-1 with TRBJ2-5, with 8 bases matching TRBD1. CDR3 size: 15 residues. V was clipped by 0 bases and J by 2 bases; unmatched bases: 5. In germline, CDR1 is DFQATT, CDR2 SNEGSKA (reference sequence). The CDR3 spells CSAREPGTGQETQYF. The CDR3 DNA is TGCAGTGCTAGAGAGCCCGGGACAGGACAAGAGACCCAGTACTTC.

The chain couples TRBV6-5 to TRBJ2-2; TRBD1 might be the D (6 bases). V shed 0 bases and J shed 0 bases, with 20 bases lying between them. CDR1 MNHEY and CDR2 SVGAGI come from the germline V gene. This CDR3 has 20 amino acids. This chain's CDR3 is CASSYSMVLYRVTNTGELFF. CDR3 in DNA: TGTGCCAGCAGTTACTCGATGGTCCTGTACAGGGTTACGAACACCGGGGAGCTGTTTTTT.

In this sample, this clonotype turned up a few times. The chain carries TRBV7-9 and TRBJ2-7; 9 positions match TRBD1. The CDR3 length is 13 residues. Trimming cost V 5 bases and J 6 bases; bases outside gene matches: 5. Looked up from germline, CDR1 is SEHNR and CDR2 is FQNEAQ (reference sequence). CDR3 residues: CASSLRDRAEQYV. In DNA form, the CDR3 reads TGTGCCAGCAGCCTGAGGGACAGGGCCGAGCAGTACGTC.

This clonotype was seen ten or more times. The CDR3 loop is CASSFELAGDHNEQFF. In DNA, the CDR3 is TGTGCCAGCAGCTTCGAACTAGCGGGGGACCACAATGAGCAGTTCTTC. The chain links TRBV7-6 to TRBJ2-1; TRBD2 aligns across 11 bases. The CDR3 extends over 16 amino acids. V gave up 3 bases and J gave up 5 bases; unmatched junction bases: 6. Per germline, CDR1 SGHVS and CDR2 FNYEAQ.

This chain uses TRBV2 with TRBJ2-5; either TRBD1 or TRBD2 may supply D (5 bases each). Germline CDR1 SNHLY, CDR2 FYNNEI. V lost 6 bases to trimming and J lost 5 bases, with 16 bases between them. The CDR3 extends over 14 amino acids. The CDR3 nucleotides read TGTGCCAGCAGAAGCACCCTGGGGGACGAGACCCAGTACTTC. Its protein product is CASRSTLGDETQYF.

This clonotype was counted a few times. The chain uses TRBV15 and TRBJ1-6; D gene uncertain. The CDR3 has 15 residues. The V gene's germline CDR1 is LNHNV and CDR2 YYDKDF (reference sequence). Trimming removed 3 bases at V and 9 bases at J, with 15 bases between. The CDR3 coding sequence is TGTGCCACCAGCAGTGCAATCTCGGTCGGTTCACCCCTCCACTTT. Amino acids: CATSSAISVGSPLHF.